This TCR beta chain emerged from a study of response to subunit inactivated influenza vaccine. Study-wide findings and caveats: After each seasonal influenza vaccination, few new T cells are recruited, the authors suggested.

The CDR3 is 14 amino acids. After removal of 0 bases from V and 6 bases from J, the junction contained 3 bases not matched to a gene. The germline V gene has CDR1 SGHRS and CDR2 YFSETQ. TCRdb re-called the RT-PCR reads with MiXCR, one entry per CDR3 protein. The sample comprises fewer than 700,000 distinct CDR3 sequences, around 13% of which are singletons, and 13% rests with the top ten. This clonotype was found a few times. The antigen is not known. The chain couples TRBV5-1 to TRBJ1-2; 9 bases map to TRBD1. The sample consisted of PBMCs from blood, taken roughly 6 weeks after vaccination. The clonotype was recovered from a man between 45 and 60 years old who received an inactivated influenza vaccine. CDR3 nucleotides: TGCGCCAGCAGCTTGGCGGGACAGGGACATGGCTACACCTTC. It is translated as CASSLAGQGHGYTF.